The 26 T cell receptor beta chains listed next were all sequenced from one sample in a study of regulatory T cells in long-lasting Graves disease. Researchers made TCR beta libraries by using iRepertoire HTBI primers and running Arm-PCR on CDR3 regions. TCRdb processed the multiplex PCR reads anew with MiXCR; each CDR3 protein has one entry. The data contain roughly 360,000 distinct CDR3 sequences, approximately 25% of them singletons. Documented time point: persistent/refractory GD, antithyroid drugs over 5 years with positive TRAb. The authors made the TCR library using RNA they extracted from PBMCs. The sequencing here drew on peripheral blood mononuclear cells (PBMCs), taken when the disease was refractory, from a patient treated with antithyroid drugs. All receptors derive from a woman between 40 and 50 years old with Graves disease.

This clonotype came up a few times. The rearrangement links TRBV5-1 to TRBJ2-7; no clear D. Germline V lookup: CDR1 SGHRS, CDR2 YFSETQ. V gave up 0 bases and J gave up 3 bases, with 7 bases separating them. CDR3 length: 13 amino acids. DNA of the CDR3: TGCGCCAGCAGCTTGGCACCCTACTACGAGCAGTACTTC. It translates to CASSLAPYYEQYF.

Only a few counts were recorded for this clonotype. The J gene is TRBJ2-4, the V gene TRBV12-3 or TRBV12-4; 9 bases match TRBD1. The CDR3 totals 14 residues. Trimming removed 6 bases from V and 8 bases from J; junction bases left unmatched: 8. The CDR3 spells CASSPPGQGYIQYF. The CDR3 bases are TGTGCCAGCAGCCCCCCCGGACAGGGGTACATTCAGTACTTC.

This rearrangement joins TRBV11-2 to TRBJ2-2, with TRBD2 as a possible D gene (7 bases). From germline, CDR1 is SGHAT and CDR2 FQNNGV. This CDR3 comprises 16 residues. Trimming left V 0 bases short and J 4 bases short, with 12 bases between. Here the CDR3 DNA reads TGTGCCAGCAGCTTAGAGCGGGGGCCGAGCACCGGGGAGCTGTTTTTT. Amino acid sequence: CASSLERGPSTGELFF.

Comment on this clonotype: A much more abundant neighbour one base away suggests this may be a read error. The chain is built from TRBV6-1 and TRBJ2-7; 8 nucleotides match TRBD1. The CDR3 contains 13 residues. CDR1 MNHNS and CDR2 SASEGT come from the germline V gene. V trimming: 6 bases; J trimming: 3 bases; junction bases outside the gene matches: 4. For the CDR3, the DNA is TGTGCCAGCAGATTCGGACAGGGCTACGAGCAGTACTTC. Amino acids: CASRFGQGYEQYF.

This clonotype was picked up many times. The chain couples TRBV27 to TRBJ1-1, with a possible D match to TRBD1 (6 bases). Per germline, CDR1 MNHEY and CDR2 SMNVEV (reference sequence). The CDR3 covers 13 residues. Trimming removed 7 bases at V and 5 bases at J, with 14 bases between. The CDR3 loop is CASMKQGRTEAFF. As DNA, the CDR3 is TGTGCCAGCATGAAACAGGGTAGGACTGAAGCTTTCTTT.

This clonotype was counted only a few times. This chain links TRBV7-9 with TRBJ2-2; D is unclear. V was pared by 3 bases and J by 2 bases, with 16 bases between. Germline V lookup: CDR1 SEHNR, CDR2 FQNEAQ (reference sequence). CDR3 length: 17 amino acids. This CDR3 reads CASSFPRTGPNTGELFF. The CDR3 region has the DNA TGTGCCAGCAGCTTTCCTAGAACCGGGCCTAACACCGGGGAGCTGTTTTTT.

This clonotype was counted ten times or more. The genes are TRBV12-3 or TRBV12-4 and TRBJ2-2; 10 nucleotides line up with TRBD1. This CDR3 is built from 18 residues. Unmatched junction bases numbered 18, after V lost 8 bases and J lost 6 bases. The CDR3 region has the DNA TGTGCCAGCTCCCGGACAGGGGGATTCTCCGACTCCGCCGGGGAGCTGTTTTTT. This sequence encodes CASSRTGGFSDSAGELFF.

On this clonotype itself: A single base is all that separates this from a far larger clone, so a read error is likely. The rearrangement joins TRBV6-9 to TRBJ1-6; D is possibly TRBD1 (6 bases). CDR1 MNHGY and CDR2 SVAAGI come from the germline V gene. The CDR3 consists of 13 residues. The CDR3 here is CTSSYRDNSPLHF. The CDR3, as DNA: TGTACCAGCAGTTACAGGGATAATTCACCCCTCCACTTT.

This clonotype was observed a few times. The chain employs TRBV6-1 and TRBJ1-6; D is unresolved. Germline V gene sequence: CDR1 MNHNS, CDR2 SASEGT. The length of the CDR3 is 13 residues. V shed 8 bases and J shed 9 bases, with 14 bases lying between them. The DNA for the CDR3 is TGTGCCAGCCGTGGGCATCTCGGTTCACCCCTCCACTTT. This gives the protein CASRGHLGSPLHF.

This clonotype showed up just a few times. The chain combines TRBV11-2 with TRBJ1-6, with 7 bases lining up with TRBD1. The CDR3 covers 15 residues. Germline values: CDR1 SGHAT, CDR2 FQNNGV. The J segment lost 7 bases and the V segment lost 5 bases, leaving 8 bases of the junction unmatched. CDR3 residues: CASSPQGGDNSPLHF. The DNA of the CDR3 is TGTGCCAGCAGCCCGCAGGGGGGAGACAATTCACCCCTCCACTTT.

This chain joins TRBV7-9 and TRBJ1-6; D gene uncertain. The germline gives CDR1 SEHNR, CDR2 FQNEAQ (reference sequence). The CDR3 totals 13 residues. V gave up 6 bases and J gave up 4 bases, with 7 bases separating them. The CDR3 protein is CASRGVYNSPLHF. CDR3 nucleotides: TGTGCCAGCAGAGGCGTATATAATTCACCCCTCCACTTT.

Notes on this clonotype: A read error may produce the germline difference seen at one junction end. This chain links TRBV29-1 with TRBJ2-6; the D gene is possibly TRBD2 (5 bases). The CDR3 loop spans 15 amino acids. Germline loops: CDR1 SQVTM, CDR2 ANQGSEA. The CDR3 region has the DNA TGCAACGTTGAAGCTTCGGGGTCTGGGGCCAACGTCCTGACTTTC. Its protein is CNVEASGSGANVLTF.

This clonotype was recorded a few times. The rearrangement links TRBV7-6 to TRBJ2-7, with TRBD1 as a possible D gene (5 bases). V shed 5 bases and J shed 3 bases, with 14 bases lying between them. Looked up from germline, CDR1 is SGHVS and CDR2 is FNYEAQ. The CDR3 is 14 residues long. The CDR3 is CASSKTVEGYEQYF. In DNA, the CDR3 is TGTGCCAGCAGCAAGACAGTCGAAGGCTACGAGCAGTACTTC.

The chain combines TRBV5-1 with TRBJ1-1, with unresolved D. CDR1 and CDR2 from the germline V gene are SGHRS and YFSETQ. Trimming stripped 4 bases from V and 5 bases from J, with 12 bases between. The CDR3 has 13 residues. The CDR3 nucleotides are TGCGCCAGCAGCGGGTGGGATAGGACTGAAGCTTTCTTT. Translating gives CASSGWDRTEAFF.

This clonotype was counted only a few times. The V gene is TRBV20-1, the J gene TRBJ2-7; 9 bases are a match to TRBD1. Germline loops: CDR1 DFQATT, CDR2 SNEGSKA (reference sequence). The V gene end was trimmed by 3 bases and the J gene end by 5 bases; junction bases not matched to a gene: 17. CDR3 size: 17 residues. The CDR3 reads CSASIAFWGQGKNEQYF. CDR3 in DNA: TGCAGTGCTAGTATCGCGTTTTGGGGACAGGGTAAAAACGAGCAGTACTTC.

The chain carries TRBV4-1 and TRBJ1-1; the D is unclear. This CDR3 spans 14 amino acids. Germline V CDR1 and CDR2: MGHRA, YSYEKL. The V end lost 0 bases, the J end lost 0 bases, and 5 bases lay between the germline ends. DNA for the CDR3: TGCGCCAGCAGCCAAGATCCCGTGAACACTGAAGCTTTCTTT. It is translated as CASSQDPVNTEAFF.

The rearrangement links TRBV18 to TRBJ2-5, with 7 bases matching TRBD1. The length of the CDR3 is 14 residues. Per germline, CDR1 KGHSH and CDR2 LQKENI. V was clipped by 6 bases and J by 1 base; unmatched bases: 5. The CDR3 here is CASSERDSQETQYF. The CDR3 nucleotides are TGTGCCAGCTCCGAACGGGACAGCCAAGAGACCCAGTACTTC.

The V gene is TRBV3-1, the J gene TRBJ2-3, with D perhaps given as TRBD1 or TRBD2 (5 bases each). Trimming pared 5 bases from V and 3 bases from J, leaving 18 bases between. Germline CDR1 and CDR2: LGHDT and YNNKEL (reference sequence). This CDR3 spans 16 amino acids. CDR3 nucleotide sequence: TGTGCCAGCAGCTTCTACCGGGACCGGGGTACAGATACGCAGTATTTT. As protein: CASSFYRDRGTDTQYF.

CDR3 DNA: TGTGCCAGCAGCCAAAAGACTAGCGGGAGTAGGGAGACCCAGTACTTC. This gives the protein CASSQKTSGSRETQYF. The rearrangement links TRBV5-6 to TRBJ2-5; 12 bases fit TRBD2. The CDR3 covers 16 residues. V trimming: 4 bases; J trimming: 5 bases; junction bases outside the gene matches: 9. Germline CDR1 and CDR2: SGHDT and YYEEEE.

The chain has TRBV19 and TRBJ2-6, with D unresolved. Germline V gene lookup returns CDR1 LNHDA and CDR2 SQIVND (reference sequence). Trimming pared 9 bases from V and 0 bases from J, leaving 12 bases between. The CDR3 is 15 residues long. The CDR3 sequence: CASGFYSSGANVLTF. The CDR3 region has the DNA TGTGCCAGCGGTTTCTACTCCTCTGGGGCCAACGTCCTGACTTTC.

There are many counts of this clonotype. CDR3 region: CASSYGLAEFKNIQYF. The DNA of the CDR3 is TGCGCCAGCAGCTATGGACTAGCGGAGTTCAAAAACATTCAGTACTTC. The rearrangement joins TRBV5-1 to TRBJ2-4, with TRBD2 matching 10 bases. V dropped 3 bases and J dropped 3; count of bases not matched to a gene: 6. The germline CDR1 and CDR2 sequences are SGHRS and YFSETQ. This CDR3 is built from 16 residues.

The chain employs TRBV28 and TRBJ2-6; a possible D gene is TRBD1 (5 bases). Germline V CDR1 and CDR2: MDHEN, SYDVKM. V shed 3 bases and J shed 0 bases, with 12 bases lying between them. The CDR3 runs 17 residues. DNA for the CDR3: TGTGCCAGCAGTTTTAGGGGAAAGGCCTCTGGGGCCAACGTCCTGACTTTC. Its protein is CASSFRGKASGANVLTF. The full variable domain, rest sourced from reference TRBV28 and TRBJ2-6, is DVKVTQSSRYLVKRTGEKVFLECVQDMDHENMFWYRQDPGLGLRLIYFSYDVKMKEKGDIPEGYSVSREKKERFSLILESASTNQTSMYLCASSFRGKASGANVLTFGAGSRLTVL.

This chain uses TRBV29-1 with TRBJ2-3; D possibly corresponds to TRBD2 (6 bases). Germline V lookup: CDR1 SQVTM, CDR2 ANQGSEA. V lost 3 bases, J lost 5 bases, and 9 bases lay in between. The CDR3 is 12 amino acids. The CDR3 loop reads CSVEGLEDTQYF. DNA for the CDR3: TGCAGCGTTGAGGGACTCGAAGATACGCAGTATTTT.

The gene calls are TRBV7-2 and TRBJ2-7, with TRBD1 matching 7 bases. The V gene's germline CDR1 is SGHTA and CDR2 FQGNSA. The CDR3 covers 15 residues. V dropped 1 base and J dropped 0; count of bases not matched to a gene: 3. The DNA of the CDR3 is TGTGCCAGCAGCTTAGTGGGACAGAACTCCTACGAGCAGTACTTC. As protein: CASSLVGQNSYEQYF.

In DNA form, the CDR3 reads TGCAGTGTCCGGGACAGGGATAATGAAAAACTGTTTTTT. As protein: CSVRDRDNEKLFF. The chain combines TRBV20-1 with TRBJ1-4; TRBD1 agrees at 9 bases. V was clipped by 7 bases and J by 4 bases; unmatched bases: 4. CDR1 and CDR2 (germline): DFQATT, SNEGSKA (reference sequence). This CDR3 contains 13 residues.

This clonotype has ten or more counts. This sequence joins TRBV11-2 and TRBJ2-4; no firm D call. The CDR3 is 16 amino acids. Germline CDR1 and CDR2: SGHAT and FQNNGV. Trimming took 0 bases from V and 7 from J, leaving 16 bases between them. CDR3 loop: CASSLDLIGYLNIQYF. The CDR3 nucleotides read TGTGCCAGCAGCTTAGATCTAATAGGGTATTTGAACATTCAGTACTTC.